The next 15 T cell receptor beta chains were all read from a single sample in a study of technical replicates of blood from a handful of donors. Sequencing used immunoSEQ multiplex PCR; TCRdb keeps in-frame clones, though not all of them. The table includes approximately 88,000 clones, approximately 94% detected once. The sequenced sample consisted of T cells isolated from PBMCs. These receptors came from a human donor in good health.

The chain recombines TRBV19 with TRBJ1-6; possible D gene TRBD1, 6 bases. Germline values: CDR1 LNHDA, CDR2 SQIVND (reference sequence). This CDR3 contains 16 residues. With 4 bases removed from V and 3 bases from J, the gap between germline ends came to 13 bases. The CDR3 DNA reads TGTGCCAGTAGTAAACAGGGTGGAAGCTATAATTCACCCCTCCACTTT. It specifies CASSKQGGSYNSPLHF.

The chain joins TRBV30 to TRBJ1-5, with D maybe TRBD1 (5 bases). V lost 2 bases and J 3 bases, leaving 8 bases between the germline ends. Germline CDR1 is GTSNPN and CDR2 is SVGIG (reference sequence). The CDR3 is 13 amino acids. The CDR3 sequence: CAWSSQDNQPQHF. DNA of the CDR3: TGTGCCTGGAGTTCACAGGACAATCAGCCCCAGCATTTT. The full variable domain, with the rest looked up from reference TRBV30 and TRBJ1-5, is SQTIHQWPATLVQPVGSPLSLECTVEGTSNPNLYWYRQAAGRGLQLLFYSVGIGQISSEVPQNLSASRPQDRQFILSSKKLLLSDSGFYLCAWSSQDNQPQHFGDGTRLSIL.

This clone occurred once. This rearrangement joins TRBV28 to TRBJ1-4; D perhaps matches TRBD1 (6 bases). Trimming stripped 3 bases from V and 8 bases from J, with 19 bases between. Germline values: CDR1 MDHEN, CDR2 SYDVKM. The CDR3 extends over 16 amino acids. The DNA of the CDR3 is TGTGCCAGCAGTTTGGGGGCGGGGGGGTTGGAAGAAAAACTGTTTTTT. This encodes CASSLGAGGLEEKLFF.

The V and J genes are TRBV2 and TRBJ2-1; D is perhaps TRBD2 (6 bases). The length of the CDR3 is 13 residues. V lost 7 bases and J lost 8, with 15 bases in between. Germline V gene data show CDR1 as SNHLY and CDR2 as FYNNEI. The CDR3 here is CASTAGLVDEQFF. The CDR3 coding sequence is TGTGCCAGCACGGCGGGGTTGGTAGATGAGCAGTTCTTC.

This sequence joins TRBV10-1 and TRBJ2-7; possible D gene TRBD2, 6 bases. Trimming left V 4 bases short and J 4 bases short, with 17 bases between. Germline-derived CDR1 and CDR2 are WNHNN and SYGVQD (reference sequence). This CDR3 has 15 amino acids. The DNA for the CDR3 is TGCGCCAGCAGTGTAAGGACTAATCGAGGGTACGAGCAGTACTTC. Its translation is CASSVRTNRGYEQYF.

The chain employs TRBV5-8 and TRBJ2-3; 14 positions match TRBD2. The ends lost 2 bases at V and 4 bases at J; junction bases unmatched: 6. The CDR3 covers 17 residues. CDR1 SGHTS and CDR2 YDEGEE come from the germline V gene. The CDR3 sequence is CASSLGTSGSGADTQYF. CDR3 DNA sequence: TGTGCCAGCAGCTTAGGGACTAGCGGGAGTGGTGCAGATACGCAGTATTTT.

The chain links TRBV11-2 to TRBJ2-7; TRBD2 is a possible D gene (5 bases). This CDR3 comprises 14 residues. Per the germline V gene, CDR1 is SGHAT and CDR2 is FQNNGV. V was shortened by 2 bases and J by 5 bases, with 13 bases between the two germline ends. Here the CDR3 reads CASSLSEGTHEQYF. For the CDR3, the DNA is TGTGCCAGCAGCTTATCTGAGGGAACCCACGAGCAGTACTTC.

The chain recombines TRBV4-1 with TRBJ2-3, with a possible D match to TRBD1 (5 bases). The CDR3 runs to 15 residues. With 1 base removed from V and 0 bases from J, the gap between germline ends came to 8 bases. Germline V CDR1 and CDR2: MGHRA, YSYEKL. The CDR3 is CASSQVGLSTDTQYF. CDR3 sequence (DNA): TGCGCCAGCAGCCAAGTGGGGCTGAGCACAGATACGCAGTATTTT.

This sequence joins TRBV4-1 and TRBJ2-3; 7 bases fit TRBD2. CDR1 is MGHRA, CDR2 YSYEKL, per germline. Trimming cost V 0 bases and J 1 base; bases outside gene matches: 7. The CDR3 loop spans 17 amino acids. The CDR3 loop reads CASSQESAGRGTDTQYF. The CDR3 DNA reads TGCGCCAGCAGCCAAGAATCAGCGGGGAGAGGCACAGATACGCAGTATTTT.

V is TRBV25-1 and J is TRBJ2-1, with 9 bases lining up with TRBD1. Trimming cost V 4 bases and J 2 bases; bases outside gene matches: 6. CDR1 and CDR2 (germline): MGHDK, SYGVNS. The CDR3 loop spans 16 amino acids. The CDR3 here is CASSGTDRGAYNEQFF. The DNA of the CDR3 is TGTGCCAGCAGTGGAACGGACAGGGGCGCCTACAATGAGCAGTTCTTC.

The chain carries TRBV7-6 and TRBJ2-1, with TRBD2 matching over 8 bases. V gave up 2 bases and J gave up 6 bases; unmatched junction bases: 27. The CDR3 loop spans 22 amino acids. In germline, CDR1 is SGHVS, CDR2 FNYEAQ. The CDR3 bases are TGTGCCAGCAGCTTATCGAGGCTGCGGGGGGAGTCCACCCTCCAAATCCCCAATGAGCAGTTCTTC. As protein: CASSLSRLRGESTLQIPNEQFF.

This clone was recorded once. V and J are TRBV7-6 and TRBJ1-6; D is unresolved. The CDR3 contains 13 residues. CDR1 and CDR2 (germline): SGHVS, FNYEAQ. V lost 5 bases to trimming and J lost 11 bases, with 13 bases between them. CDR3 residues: CASSGIGGPPLHF. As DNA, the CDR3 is TGTGCCAGCAGCGGGATAGGAGGACCACCCCTCCACTTT.

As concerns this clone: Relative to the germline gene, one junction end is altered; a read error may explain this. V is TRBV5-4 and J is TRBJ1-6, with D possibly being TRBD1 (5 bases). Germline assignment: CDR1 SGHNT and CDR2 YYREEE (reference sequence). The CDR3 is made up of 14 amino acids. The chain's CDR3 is CASSLDLSDRLSRF. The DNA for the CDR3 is TGTGCCAGCAGCTTGGATCTCTCCGACAGACTCTCTCGCTTT.

The CDR3 DNA is TGTGCCAGTAGTATTGGACAGGGAGGGGTCTACGAGCAGTACTTC. This codes for CASSIGQGGVYEQYF. The V call is TRBV19, the J call TRBJ2-7; weak D call: TRBD1 (8 bases). Germline V CDR1 and CDR2: LNHDA, SQIVND (reference sequence). CDR3 length: 15 amino acids. Trimming shortened V by 3 bases and J by 3 bases, and 15 bases separated the two germline ends.

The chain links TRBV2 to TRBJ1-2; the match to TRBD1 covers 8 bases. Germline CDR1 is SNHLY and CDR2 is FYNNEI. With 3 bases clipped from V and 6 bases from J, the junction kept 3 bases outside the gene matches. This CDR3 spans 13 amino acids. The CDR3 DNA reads TGTGCCAGCAGTGATAGGACAGGGAATGGCTACACCTTC. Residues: CASSDRTGNGYTF.